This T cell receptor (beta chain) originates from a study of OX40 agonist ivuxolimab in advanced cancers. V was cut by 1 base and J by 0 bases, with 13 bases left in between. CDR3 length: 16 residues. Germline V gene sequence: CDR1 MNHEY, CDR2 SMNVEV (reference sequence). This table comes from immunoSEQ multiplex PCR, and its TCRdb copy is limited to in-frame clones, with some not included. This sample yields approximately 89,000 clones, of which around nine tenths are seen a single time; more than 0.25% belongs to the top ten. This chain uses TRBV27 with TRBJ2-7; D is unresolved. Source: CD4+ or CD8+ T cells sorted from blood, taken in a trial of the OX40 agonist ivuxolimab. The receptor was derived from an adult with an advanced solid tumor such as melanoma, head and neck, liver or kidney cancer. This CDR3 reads CASSLYSPGRSYEQYF. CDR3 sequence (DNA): TGTGCCAGCAGTTTATATTCCCCAGGCCGCTCCTACGAGCAGTACTTC.